A selection of T cell receptor beta chains follows, all from one sample in a study of T cells in Graves' hyperthyroidism and ophthalmopathy. TCRdb independently ran MiXCR on the multiplex PCR reads; one entry per CDR3 protein. This sample yields 340,000 or so distinct CDR3 sequences, of which 15% to 20% are seen a single time; less than 65% belongs to the top ten. Sample: blood. The receptors were sampled from a woman aged 50 to 60 with Graves' hyperthyroidism. The CDR3 runs from the conserved cysteine through the conserved F or W. Each record gives: J gene, clone size, V gene, D gene, CDR3 DNA, CDR3 protein. The D gene is left open where the match is weak. Some rows have no size entry. The others give once, few or many, or a class for an expanded clone.

>TRBJ2-7|many|TRBV6-5|NA
TGTGCCAGCAGTTACTCGGGGGCTAGTCCCCGGAGCTCCTACGAGCAGTACTTC
CASSYSGASPRSSYEQYF
>TRBJ2-7|many|TRBV20-1|NA
TGCAGTGCTAGAGATGAAGCGGCCAGCCCCTACGAGCAGTACTTC
CSARDEAASPYEQYF
>TRBJ2-3|few|TRBV20-1|NA
TGCAGTGCTAGAGGCCTCACTAAGGTGGATACGCAGTATTTT
CSARGLTKVDTQYF
>TRBJ2-5|once|TRBV6-2/TRBV6-3|TRBD1
TGTGCCAGCAGTTACCAGGGGGCAAGTTCGGAGACCCAGTACTTC
CASSYQGASSETQYF
>TRBJ1-1|NA|TRBV4-1|NA
TGCGCCAGCAGCCAATTCCTGGGCCCCCTGAACACTGAAGCTTTCTTT
CASSQFLGPLNTEAFF
>TRBJ1-6|few|TRBV6-5|NA
TGTGCCAGCAGTTACAGGGCGGGAGATTCACCCCTCCACTTT
CASSYRAGDSPLHF
>TRBJ1-1|many|TRBV6-2/TRBV6-3|TRBD1
TGTGCCAGCATACAGGGGTGGAACACTGAAGCTTTCTTT
CASIQGWNTEAFF
>TRBJ1-4|few|TRBV20-1|TRBD1
TGCAGTGCTAGGGGGGACAGTTCAACTAATGAAAAACTGTTTTTT
CSARGDSSTNEKLFF
>TRBJ2-3|NA|TRBV9|TRBD2
TGTGCCAGCAGCCCTAGCGTTACTAGCGGGGGCACAGATACGCAGTATTTT
CASSPSVTSGGTDTQYF
>TRBJ2-6|NA|TRBV7-3|TRBD1
TGTGCCAGCAGCCTAGGGGGACAGGGCGGCTCTGGGGCCAACGTCCTGACTTTC
CASSLGGQGGSGANVLTF